What follows are 4 T cell receptor beta chains derived from one specimen sequenced in a study of blood T cell repertoires in COVID-19. The data were produced by immunoSEQ multiplex PCR, yet TCRdb's version contains in-frame clones alone and is incomplete. The sample includes tens of thousands of clones, approximately 90% of them seen just once. Sequencing input: PBMCs or T cells enriched from blood (not recorded which). The source of these receptors is a woman between 40 and 55 years old who had recovered from COVID-19.

This chain joins TRBV3-1 (or the pseudogene TRBV3-2) and TRBJ1-2; D is undetermined. Trimming stripped 0 bases from V and 8 bases from J, with 13 bases between. The CDR3 consists of 14 residues. The germline CDR1 and CDR2 sequences are LGHDT and YNNKEL (reference sequence). The CDR3 DNA reads TGTGCCAGCAGCCAAGAGGGGTATCGGGGAGGCTACACCTTC. It encodes CASSQEGYRGGYTF.

The chain has TRBV6-6 and TRBJ2-7; D is unclear. V was clipped by 6 bases and J by 2 bases, with 8 bases between them. The CDR3 contains 12 residues. CDR1 MNHNY and CDR2 SVGAGI come from the germline V gene (reference sequence). The DNA of the CDR3 is TGTGCCAGCAGCCGCCTAACCTACGAGCAGTACTTC. Protein product: CASSRLTYEQYF.

This chain's CDR3 is CATQTGTGNTIYF. The CDR3 DNA reads as TGTGCCACCCAAACAGGGACTGGAAACACCATATATTTT. The V and J genes are TRBV15 and TRBJ1-3; weak D call: TRBD1 (6 bases). Germline CDR1 LNHNV, CDR2 YYDKDF (reference sequence). Trimming left V 8 bases short and J 2 bases short, with 10 bases between. The CDR3 covers 13 residues.

This chain joins TRBV5-1 and TRBJ1-6, with a possible D match to TRBD1 (5 bases). The CDR3 loop spans 16 amino acids. Looked up from germline, CDR1 is SGHRS and CDR2 is YFSETQ. Trimming left V 0 bases short and J 10 bases short, with 17 bases between. CDR3 sequence reads: CASSLALGQAVSPLHF. The DNA for the CDR3 is TGCGCCAGCAGCTTGGCCCTGGGGCAGGCGGTCTCACCCCTCCACTTT.